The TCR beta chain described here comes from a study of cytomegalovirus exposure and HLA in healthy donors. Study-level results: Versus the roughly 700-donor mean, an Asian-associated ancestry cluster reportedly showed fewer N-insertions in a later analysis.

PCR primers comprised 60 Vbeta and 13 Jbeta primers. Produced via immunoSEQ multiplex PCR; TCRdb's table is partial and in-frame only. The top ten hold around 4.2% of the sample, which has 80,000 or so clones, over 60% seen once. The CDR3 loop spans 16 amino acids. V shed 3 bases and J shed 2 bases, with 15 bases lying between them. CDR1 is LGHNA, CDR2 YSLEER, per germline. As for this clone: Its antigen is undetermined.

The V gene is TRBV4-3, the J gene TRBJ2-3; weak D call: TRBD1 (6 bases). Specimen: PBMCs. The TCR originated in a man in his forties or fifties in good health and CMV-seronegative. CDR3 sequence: CASSQGADRLTDTQYF. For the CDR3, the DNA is TGCGCCAGCAGCCAGGGGGCGGACAGACTCACAGATACGCAGTATTTT.